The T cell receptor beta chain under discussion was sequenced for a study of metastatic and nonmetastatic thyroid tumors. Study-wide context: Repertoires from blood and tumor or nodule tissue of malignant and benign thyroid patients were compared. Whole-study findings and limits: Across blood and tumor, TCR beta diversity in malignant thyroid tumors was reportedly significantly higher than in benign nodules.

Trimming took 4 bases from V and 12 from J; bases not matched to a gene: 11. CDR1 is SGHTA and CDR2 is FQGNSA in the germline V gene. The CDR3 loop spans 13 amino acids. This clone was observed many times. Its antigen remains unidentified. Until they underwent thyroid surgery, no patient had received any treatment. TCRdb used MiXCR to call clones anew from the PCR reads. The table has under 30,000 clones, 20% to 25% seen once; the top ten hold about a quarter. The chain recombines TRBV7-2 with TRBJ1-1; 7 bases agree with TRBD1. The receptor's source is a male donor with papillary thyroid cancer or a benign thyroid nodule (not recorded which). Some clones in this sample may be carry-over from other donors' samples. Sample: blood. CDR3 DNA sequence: TGTGCCAGCAGCTCGTTAGACAGGGTGTGGCCTTTCTTT. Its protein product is CASSSLDRVWPFF.